The clone carrying this T cell receptor beta chain was observed many times. What it binds is unknown. From RNA transcripts, TCR beta CDR3 regions were amplified. Primed by the HTBI set, a first-round RT-PCR was run on the TCR CDR3. TCRdb re-called the multiplex PCR reads with MiXCR, one entry per CDR3 protein. In the table there are 300,000 to 400,000 distinct CDR3 sequences, about 15% of which are singletons. Investigators excluded patients with uncontrolled infection, other autoimmune disease, pregnancy or lactation. Orbital computed tomography and thyroid ultrasound, together with serum TRAb and thyroxine and clinical symptoms, were used for diagnoses. This sample was included in a study of T cells in Graves' hyperthyroidism and ophthalmopathy. Study results and limitations: Clonotypes that were expanded in thyroid above 0.001 mostly appeared in blood too. Ophthalmopathy got predicted by the model a median roughly six months before its onset.

This receptor was taken from a woman aged 55-75 years with Graves' hyperthyroidism. Sequencing was performed on blood.

CDR3 bases: TGCGCCAGCAGCCCGGACGGGACTCAAGACTACGAGCAGTACTTC. This encodes CASSPDGTQDYEQYF. The J gene is TRBJ2-7, the V gene TRBV5-1; D might be TRBD2 (6 bases). Trimming pared 4 bases from V and 3 bases from J, leaving 17 bases between. CDR3 length: 15 amino acids. Germline assignment: CDR1 SGHRS and CDR2 YFSETQ.